The present entry profiles one T cell receptor (beta chain) with its context. No antigen is known for it. Produced via immunoSEQ multiplex PCR; TCRdb's table is partial and in-frame only. The table has around 100,000 clones, more than 70% seen once. CDR1 and CDR2 from the germline V gene are SGHTA and FQGNSA. V gave up 8 bases and J gave up 7 bases; unmatched junction bases: 11. The CDR3 spans 15 residues. These data originate in a study of T cell responses to AZD1222 COVID-19 vaccine. Findings and caveats of the study: Donors were largely white British and mainly female; clonal diversity was possibly underestimated. All repertoire sampling was performed exclusively after the peak T cell response. Unmutated variant regions reportedly attract nearly half of all spike-specific TCRs.

The receptor comes from an adult who received the AZD1222 COVID-19 vaccine. Sequences were derived from peripheral blood, sampled 28 days after the second AZD1222 dose. V usage is TRBV7-2 and J usage is TRBJ2-1, with 10 nucleotides matching TRBD1. CDR3 sequence (DNA): TGTGCCAGCCACAAAGGGACAGGGGTATGGAATGAGCAGTTCTTC. Its protein product is CASHKGTGVWNEQFF.